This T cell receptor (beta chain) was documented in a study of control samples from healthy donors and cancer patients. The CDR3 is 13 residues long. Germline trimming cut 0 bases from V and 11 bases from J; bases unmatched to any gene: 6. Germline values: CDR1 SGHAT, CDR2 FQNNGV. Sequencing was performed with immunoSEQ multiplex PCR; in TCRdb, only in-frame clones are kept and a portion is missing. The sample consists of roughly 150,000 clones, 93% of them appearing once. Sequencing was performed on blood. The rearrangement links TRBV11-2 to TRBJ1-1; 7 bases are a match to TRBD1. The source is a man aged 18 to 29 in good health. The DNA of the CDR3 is TGTGCCAGCAGCTTAGAGAGGGGGCCTGGGGCTTTCTTT. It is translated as CASSLERGPGAFF.